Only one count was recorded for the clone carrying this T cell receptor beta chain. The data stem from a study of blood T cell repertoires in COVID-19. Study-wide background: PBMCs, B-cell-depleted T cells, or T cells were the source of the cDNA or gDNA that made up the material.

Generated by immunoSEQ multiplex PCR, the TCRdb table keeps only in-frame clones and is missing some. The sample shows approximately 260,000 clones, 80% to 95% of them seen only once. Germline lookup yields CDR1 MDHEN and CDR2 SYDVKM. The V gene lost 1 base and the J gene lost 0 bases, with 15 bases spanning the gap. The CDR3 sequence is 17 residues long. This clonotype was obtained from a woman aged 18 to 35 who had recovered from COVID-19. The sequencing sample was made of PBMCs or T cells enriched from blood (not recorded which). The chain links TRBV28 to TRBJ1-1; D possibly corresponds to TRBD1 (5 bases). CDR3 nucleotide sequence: TGTGCCAGCAGTTTATCTGGTTTAAGGGGCGTGAACACTGAAGCTTTCTTT. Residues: CASSLSGLRGVNTEAFF.